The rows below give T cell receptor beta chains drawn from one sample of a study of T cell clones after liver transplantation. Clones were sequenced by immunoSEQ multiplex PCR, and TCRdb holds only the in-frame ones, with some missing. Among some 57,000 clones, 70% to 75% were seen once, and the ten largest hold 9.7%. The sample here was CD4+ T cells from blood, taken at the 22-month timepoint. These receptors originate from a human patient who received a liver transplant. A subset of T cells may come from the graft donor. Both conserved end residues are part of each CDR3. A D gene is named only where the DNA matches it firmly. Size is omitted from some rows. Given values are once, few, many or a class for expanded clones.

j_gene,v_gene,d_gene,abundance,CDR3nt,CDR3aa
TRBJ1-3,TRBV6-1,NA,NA,TGTGCCAGCAGTGACGGGGGAAGTGTAGGAAACACCATATATTTT,CASSDGGSVGNTIYF
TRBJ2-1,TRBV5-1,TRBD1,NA,TGCGCCAGCAGCATTGTCCCGGGACAGGGAAATGAGCAGTTCTTC,CASSIVPGQGNEQFF
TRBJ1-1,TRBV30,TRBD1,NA,TGTGCCTGGAGTGTACAGGGGTGGAGGACAGGGGGTGTGAACACTGAAGCTTTCTTT,CAWSVQGWRTGGVNTEAFF
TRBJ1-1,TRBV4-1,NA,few,TGCGCCAGCAGCCCCCCCTCCTCGGGGGGCTGGGGCACTGAAGCTTTCTTT,CASSPPSSGGWGTEAFF
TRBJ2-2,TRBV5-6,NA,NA,TGTGCCAGCAGCCCTAGGGGGAGGTTCGGCACCGGGGAGCTGTTTTTT,CASSPRGRFGTGELFF
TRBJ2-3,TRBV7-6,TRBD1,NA,TGTGCCAGCAGCCGGACAGGGGAAAGAACAGATACGCAGTATTTT,CASSRTGERTDTQYF
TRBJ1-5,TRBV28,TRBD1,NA,TGTGCCAGCACCCCGGGACAGGGACCCAATCAGCCCCAGCATTTT,CASTPGQGPNQPQHF
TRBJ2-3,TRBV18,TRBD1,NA,TGTGCCAGCTACGGGACAGGGTATGGAGATACGCAGTATTTT,CASYGTGYGDTQYF
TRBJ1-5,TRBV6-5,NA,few,TGTGCCAGCAGTTACCGGGGTCAGGGACAGCCCCAGCATTTT,CASSYRGQGQPQHF
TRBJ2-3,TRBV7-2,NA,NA,TGTGCCAGCAGCTTATTACGGGGGAGGTCTACAGATACGCAGTATTTT,CASSLLRGRSTDTQYF
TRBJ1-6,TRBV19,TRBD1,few,TGTGCCAGTAGTACAGGGGGCTCCTATAATTCACCCCTCCACTTT,CASSTGGSYNSPLHF
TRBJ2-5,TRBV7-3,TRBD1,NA,TGTGCCAGCAGCTCCATGGGATCAGGGGGAGAGACCCAGTACTTC,CASSSMGSGGETQYF
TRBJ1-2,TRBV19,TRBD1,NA,TGTGCCAGTAGTCTACGACAGGGGGACTATGGCTACACCTTC,CASSLRQGDYGYTF
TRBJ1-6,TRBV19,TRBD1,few,TGTGCCAGTAGTATCAGGGGGGGGAATTCACCCCTCCACTTT,CASSIRGGNSPLHF
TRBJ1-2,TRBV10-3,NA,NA,TGTGCCATCAGTGAACAGTTCTATGGCTACACCTTC,CAISEQFYGYTF
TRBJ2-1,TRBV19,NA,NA,TGTGCCAGTGCCTGGGGCCGAGGCAATGAGCAGTTCTTC,CASAWGRGNEQFF
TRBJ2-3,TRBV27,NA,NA,TGTGCCAGCAGTTTAAATTTGCCCACAGATACGCAGTATTTT,CASSLNLPTDTQYF
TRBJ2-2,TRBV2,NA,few,TGTGCCAGCATTATGACGGCCTTCTCCACCGGGGAGCTGTTTTTT,CASIMTAFSTGELFF
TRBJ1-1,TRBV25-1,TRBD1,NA,TGTGCCAGCAGTGTCAGGACGAGAGTAGGACAGGGAAGGACTGAAGCTTTCTTT,CASSVRTRVGQGRTEAFF
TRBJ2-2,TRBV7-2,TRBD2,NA,TGTGCCAGCAGCTTATATAGCGGGTCGAACACCGGGGAGCTGTTTTTT,CASSLYSGSNTGELFF
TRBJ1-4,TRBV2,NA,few,TGTGCCAGCAGTGAATCCTCGAATGAAAAACTGTTTTTT,CASSESSNEKLFF
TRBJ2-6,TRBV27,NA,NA,TGTGCCAGCAGACCGACAAACTCTGGGGCCAACGTCCTGACTTTC,CASRPTNSGANVLTF
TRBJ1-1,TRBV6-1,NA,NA,TGTGCCAGCACACCCGAGAGCTGGCGCACTGAAGCTTTCTTT,CASTPESWRTEAFF
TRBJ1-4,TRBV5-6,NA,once,TGTGCCAGCAGCCCGGGAGCAACTAATGAAAAACTGTTTTTT,CASSPGATNEKLFF
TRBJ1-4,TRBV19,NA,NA,TGTGCCAGCCAGTGGGGTGGTACTAATGAAAAACTGTTTTTT,CASQWGGTNEKLFF
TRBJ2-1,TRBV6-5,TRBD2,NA,TGTGCCAGCAGTTATTCTCCGGGACTAGCCCACCAGTTCTTC,CASSYSPGLAHQFF
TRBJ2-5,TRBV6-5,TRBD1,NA,TGTGCCAGCAGCCCAGGGGGAGCAAACCAAGAGACCCAGTACTTC,CASSPGGANQETQYF
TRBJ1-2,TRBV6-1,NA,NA,TGTGCCACCCACACGACACACAGGGAGAGAAATGGCTACACCTTC,CATHTTHRERNGYTF
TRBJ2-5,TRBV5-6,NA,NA,TGTGCCAGCAGCCCGGTATACAGTAAAGAGACCCAGTACTTC,CASSPVYSKETQYF
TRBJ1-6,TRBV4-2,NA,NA,TGTGCCAGCAGTCCCGACAGGAATAATTCACCCCTCCACTTT,CASSPDRNNSPLHF
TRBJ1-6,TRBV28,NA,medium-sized,TGTGCCAGCAACAGAAATAATTCACCCCTCCACTTT,CASNRNNSPLHF
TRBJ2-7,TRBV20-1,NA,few,TGCAGTGCTATTTACAGGGCCGAGCAGTACTTC,CSAIYRAEQYF
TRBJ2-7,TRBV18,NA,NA,TGTGCCAGCTCACAAGGGGCTAGCTCCTACGAGCAGTACTTC,CASSQGASSYEQYF
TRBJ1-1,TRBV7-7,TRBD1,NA,TGTGCCAGCAGCCCGACCAGGGACAGGGACCTCACTGAAGCTTTCTTT,CASSPTRDRDLTEAFF
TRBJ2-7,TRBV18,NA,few,TGTGCCAGCTCACCACCCAACTACGAGCAGTACTTC,CASSPPNYEQYF
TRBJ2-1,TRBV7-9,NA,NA,TGTGCCAGCAGCTTAGGGATCCGCTACAATGAGCAGTTCTTC,CASSLGIRYNEQFF
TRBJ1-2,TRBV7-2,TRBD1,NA,TGTGCCAGCAGCGAAGACAGGGGTTTAGTCTCTTCACATGGCTACACCTTC,CASSEDRGLVSSHGYTF
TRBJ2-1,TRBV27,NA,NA,TGTGCCAGCAGTTCGTCGGGACTGTACAATGAGCAGTTCTTC,CASSSSGLYNEQFF
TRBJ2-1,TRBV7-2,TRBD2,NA,TGTGCCAGCAGCTCGGCCCCAGCGGGGGCTAATGAGCAGTTCTTC,CASSSAPAGANEQFF